This TCR beta chain was sequenced in a study of T cell changes during pregnancy in multiple sclerosis. The V and J ends lost 3 bases and 3 bases respectively, with 18 bases between them. Per the germline V gene, CDR1 is MNHEY and CDR2 is SVGAGI. The CDR3 is 16 residues long. The table came from immunoSEQ multiplex PCR; TCRdb's copy has only in-frame clones and leaves some out. The sample includes more than 50,000 clones, roughly 87% of them seen just once. The input for sequencing was peripheral blood, taken in the first trimester of pregnancy. This receptor was identified in a female donor with multiple sclerosis, enrolled in a pregnancy study. The chain has TRBV6-5 and TRBJ2-7; D unclear. The CDR3 sequence: CASSYSYQVQDYEQYF. The CDR3 DNA sequence: TGTGCCAGCAGTTATTCTTACCAGGTCCAAGACTACGAGCAGTACTTC.